The text below deals with one TCR beta chain. Germline assignment: CDR1 SEHNR and CDR2 FQNEAQ (reference sequence). This CDR3 spans 19 amino acids. With V trimmed by 5 bases and J by 0 bases, 16 bases remained unmatched. The entry originates in a study of blood T cell repertoires in COVID-19. Study in general: The analysed material was cDNA or gDNA that came from T cells, B-cell-depleted T cells, or PBMCs.

How the authors handled the data: Reference gene primer amplification gave nucleated cell count estimates. The assay was immunoSEQ multiplex PCR, and TCRdb's table has in-frame clones only and misses some. From that table come the V and J calls and clone size; the DNA was used to work out D and trimming. The sample includes approximately 160,000 clones, less than 90% of them seen just once. Those enrolled, adults aged roughly 18 to 90 years, came from about two dozen US areas. Clinical histories supplied by participants themselves formed the basis of cohort assignment. This clonotype originated in a woman aged 45-60 years who had recovered from COVID-19. Sequencing was performed on PBMCs or T cells enriched from blood (not recorded which). The chain employs TRBV7-9 and TRBJ2-1; TRBD2 matches 7 bases. CDR3 nucleotides: TGTGCCAGCAGCCCCATTCGCGGGGGTCTCTTAAGCTCCTACAATGAGCAGTTCTTC. It specifies CASSPIRGGLLSSYNEQFF. The full variable domain, in which reference TRBV7-9 and TRBJ2-1 provide the parts outside the CDR3, is DTGVSQNPRHKITKRGQNVTFRCDPISEHNRLYWYRQTLGQGPEFLTYFQNEAQLEKSRLLSDRFSAERPKGSFSTLEIQRTEQGDSAMYLCASSPIRGGLLSSYNEQFFGPGTRLTVL.